These T cell receptor beta chains were read from a single sample in a study of blood T cell repertoires in COVID-19. Assay: immunoSEQ multiplex PCR; the TCRdb copy retains only in-frame clones and omits some. Of over 200,000 clones listed, 87% are singletons. Specimen: peripheral blood. The receptor source for this set is a man in his forties or fifties with active or convalescent COVID-19. Both conserved end residues are part of each CDR3. Fields, in order: V gene, J gene, clone size, D gene, CDR3 protein, CDR3 DNA. The D gene is left open where the match is weak. Not all rows give a size; the values are once, few, many and, for expanded clones, a class.

TRBV4-2	TRBJ1-6	-	-	CASSQGTGGHSPLHF	TGTGCCAGCAGCCAAGGGACGGGGGGACATTCACCCCTCCACTTT
TRBV30	TRBJ2-1	once	-	CAWKLAHSYNEQFF	TGTGCCTGGAAACTAGCCCACTCCTACAATGAGCAGTTCTTC
TRBV5-6	TRBJ1-3	-	-	CASSLAKGEPSGNTIYF	TGTGCCAGCAGCTTGGCCAAAGGAGAACCCTCTGGAAACACCATATATTTT
TRBV4-1	TRBJ2-7	-	-	CASSQGAESYEQYF	TGCGCCAGCAGCCAAGGGGCAGAATCCTACGAGCAGTACTTC
TRBV12-5	TRBJ1-1	-	-	CASGLAGSEAFF	TGTGCTAGTGGTTTGGCGGGGAGTGAAGCTTTCTTT
TRBV6-1	TRBJ1-6	once	-	CASSEAGGISAPLHF	TGTGCCAGCAGTGAAGCAGGAGGGATAAGCGCACCCCTCCACTTT
TRBV5-1	TRBJ1-2	-	-	CASSFGGGASYGYTF	TGCGCCAGCAGCTTTGGGGGGGGCGCATCCTATGGCTACACCTTC
TRBV28	TRBJ1-1	-	-	CATWPGHRGTEAFF	TGTGCCACCTGGCCGGGACATCGGGGCACTGAAGCTTTCTTT
TRBV11-2	TRBJ2-1	-	TRBD2	CASSWGTSGSEQFF	TGTGCCAGCAGCTGGGGGACTAGCGGGAGCGAGCAGTTCTTC
TRBV3-1/TRBV3-2	TRBJ2-1	-	-	CASSQTRNSYNEQFF	TGTGCCAGCAGCCAAACGAGGAACTCCTACAATGAGCAGTTCTTC
TRBV25-1	TRBJ1-5	-	TRBD1	CASSTGQAPWPQHF	TGTGCCAGCAGTACGGGACAGGCGCCATGGCCCCAGCATTTT
TRBV11-3	TRBJ2-5	-	TRBD2	CASSSRLAGVETQYF	TGTGCCAGCAGCTCCCGACTAGCGGGGGTAGAGACCCAGTACTTC
TRBV4-1	TRBJ1-1	once	-	CASSQVAGPTEAFF	TGCGCCAGCAGCCAAGTTGCAGGGCCCACTGAAGCTTTCTTT
TRBV28	TRBJ1-1	-	-	CASRPPGEERAEAFF	TGTGCCAGCAGACCGCCGGGAGAGGAAAGGGCTGAAGCTTTCTTT
TRBV27	TRBJ2-2	-	TRBD1	CASTPSHRGRTGELFF	TGTGCCAGTACGCCCTCCCACAGGGGGCGAACCGGGGAGCTGTTTTTT
TRBV10-3	TRBJ1-2	-	TRBD1	CAISRDSPYGYTF	TGTGCCATCAGTCGGGACAGCCCCTATGGCTACACCTTC
TRBV7-6	TRBJ1-1	-	-	CASSPDRLNTEAFF	TGTGCCAGCAGCCCTGACAGACTTAACACTGAAGCTTTCTTT
TRBV7-3	TRBJ2-1	-	-	CASSLLDNEQFF	TGTGCCAGCAGCTTGTTAGACAATGAGCAGTTCTTC
TRBV4-2	TRBJ2-5	-	TRBD2	CASSQESAGGQETQYF	TGTGCCAGCAGCCAAGAGTCAGCGGGGGGCCAAGAGACCCAGTACTTC
TRBV2	TRBJ1-1	-	TRBD1	CASSKDRGGEAFF	TGTGCCAGCAGTAAGGACAGGGGAGGTGAAGCTTTCTTT
TRBV19	TRBJ2-7	-	-	CASSTRTLDSPYEQYF	TGTGCCAGTAGTACACGAACCTTGGACAGTCCCTACGAGCAGTACTTC
TRBV3-1/TRBV3-2	TRBJ1-3	-	-	CASSRRGSGNTIYF	TGTGCCAGCAGCCGCCGGGGATCTGGAAACACCATATATTTT
TRBV9	TRBJ1-1	-	-	CASSPRDWNTEAFF	TGTGCCAGCAGCCCCCGGGATTGGAACACTGAAGCTTTCTTT
TRBV6-5	TRBJ2-3	-	TRBD2	CASTRLAGGSDTQYF	TGTGCCAGCACTAGACTAGCGGGGGGATCAGATACGCAGTATTTT
TRBV7-9	TRBJ1-5	-	-	CASSLRGSNQPQHF	TGTGCCAGCAGCTTAAGAGGTAGCAATCAGCCCCAGCATTTT
TRBV5-1	TRBJ2-3	-	-	CASSLGGGFRTDTQYF	TGCGCCAGCAGCTTGGGTGGCGGGTTCAGGACAGATACGCAGTATTTT
TRBV27	TRBJ1-2	-	TRBD1	CASRPTGGHGYTF	TGTGCCAGCAGACCGACAGGGGGACATGGCTACACCTTC
TRBV7-9	TRBJ1-4	-	TRBD1	CASSLRTGGDKLFF	TGTGCCAGCAGCTTAAGGACAGGCGGGGACAAACTGTTTTTT
TRBV29-1	TRBJ1-2	-	-	CSAESLPYGYTF	TGCAGCGCCGAGTCGCTCCCCTATGGCTACACCTTC
TRBV27	TRBJ2-3	-	TRBD2	CASSWGGGDTQYF	TGTGCCAGCAGTTGGGGGGGAGGAGATACGCAGTATTTT
TRBV7-8	TRBJ1-5	-	TRBD1	CASSLAGGPQPQHF	TGTGCCAGCAGCTTAGCAGGGGGCCCTCAGCCCCAGCATTTT
TRBV5-5	TRBJ1-2	once	-	CASSLDREDYGYTF	TGTGCCAGCAGCTTGGACAGGGAAGACTATGGCTACACCTTC
TRBV2	TRBJ1-2	-	-	CASSDLSWPGYTF	TGTGCCAGCAGTGATTTGTCCTGGCCTGGCTACACCTTC
TRBV30	TRBJ1-2	-	-	CAWSVGGGDYGYTF	TGTGCCTGGAGTGTAGGAGGAGGGGACTATGGCTACACCTTC
TRBV5-1	TRBJ1-1	few	-	CASRVDNLNTEAFF	TGCGCCAGCAGGGTAGACAATCTGAACACTGAAGCTTTCTTT
TRBV7-9	TRBJ1-1	-	-	CASSPRGSRIEAFF	TGTGCCAGCAGCCCAAGGGGGAGTCGGATTGAAGCTTTCTTT
TRBV6-5	TRBJ1-5	-	-	CASSPQGDQPQHF	TGTGCCAGCAGCCCACAGGGAGACCAGCCCCAGCATTTT
TRBV7-3	TRBJ1-1	-	-	CASSPQQGLNTEAFF	TGTGCCAGCAGCCCCCAACAGGGTCTGAACACTGAAGCTTTCTTT
TRBV6-2/TRBV6-3	TRBJ2-6	-	TRBD1	CASSYGAGGSGANVLTF	TGTGCCAGCAGTTACGGGGCAGGGGGTTCTGGGGCCAACGTCCTGACTTTC
TRBV5-1	TRBJ1-2	-	-	CASSLERAFYGYTF	TGCGCCAGCAGCTTGGAGAGGGCATTCTATGGCTACACCTTC
TRBV7-2	TRBJ1-2	-	-	CASSLTVDSFYGYTF	TGTGCCAGCAGCTTAACAGTGGACAGTTTCTATGGCTACACCTTC
TRBV28	TRBJ1-1	-	TRBD1	CASSTGTAYTEAFF	TGTGCCAGCAGTACCGGGACAGCTTACACTGAAGCTTTCTTT
TRBV10-2	TRBJ1-1	once	-	CASHHGAGPGTEAFF	TGCGCCAGCCACCATGGGGCAGGGCCGGGCACTGAAGCTTTCTTT
TRBV24-1	TRBJ2-3	-	TRBD1	CATRRTGVTDTQYF	TGTGCCACCAGGAGGACAGGGGTCACAGATACGCAGTATTTT
TRBV28	TRBJ1-5	-	TRBD1	CASSLETGGNNQPQHF	TGTGCCAGCAGTTTGGAGACAGGGGGAAACAATCAGCCCCAGCATTTT
TRBV30	TRBJ1-5	-	-	CAWSAQGGQPQHF	TGTGCCTGGAGTGCGCAGGGAGGGCAGCCCCAGCATTTT
TRBV18	TRBJ1-2	-	TRBD1	CASSPQGTGGAYGYTF	TGTGCCAGCTCACCACAAGGGACAGGGGGGGCCTATGGCTACACCTTC
TRBV6-5	TRBJ2-7	-	-	CASSSGLSSYEQYF	TGTGCCAGCAGTTCTGGACTTAGCTCCTACGAGCAGTACTTC
TRBV11-2	TRBJ2-3	once	TRBD2	CASSSTGGTDTQYF	TGTGCCAGCAGCTCGACCGGGGGGACAGATACGCAGTATTTT
TRBV3-1/TRBV3-2	TRBJ1-2	-	TRBD1	CASSQDLRQGAHGYTF	TGTGCCAGCAGCCAAGATCTAAGACAGGGGGCACATGGCTACACCTTC
TRBV7-8	TRBJ1-5	-	TRBD1	CASSYYGTVNQPQHF	TGTGCCAGCAGCTATTACGGGACAGTCAATCAGCCCCAGCATTTT
TRBV27	TRBJ2-5	-	-	CASRGGATDGTQYF	TGTGCCAGCAGAGGAGGGGCCACTGATGGGACCCAGTACTTC
TRBV6-6	TRBJ1-1	-	-	CASSLTGNTEAFF	TGTGCCAGCAGTTTGACAGGGAACACTGAAGCTTTCTTT